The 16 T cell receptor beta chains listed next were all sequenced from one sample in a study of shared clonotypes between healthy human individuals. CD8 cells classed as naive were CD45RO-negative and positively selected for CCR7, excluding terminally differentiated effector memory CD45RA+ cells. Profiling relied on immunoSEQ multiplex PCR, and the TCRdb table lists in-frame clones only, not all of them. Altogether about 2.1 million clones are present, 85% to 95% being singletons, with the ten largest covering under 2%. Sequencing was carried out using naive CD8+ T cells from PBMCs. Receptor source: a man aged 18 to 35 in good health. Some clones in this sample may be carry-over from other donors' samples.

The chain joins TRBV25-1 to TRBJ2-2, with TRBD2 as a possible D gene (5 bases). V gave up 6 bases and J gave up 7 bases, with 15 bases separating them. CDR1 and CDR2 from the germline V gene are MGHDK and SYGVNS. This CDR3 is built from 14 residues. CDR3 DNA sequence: TGTGCCAGCAGGAGATGGGAGATGGACGGGGAGCTGTTTTTT. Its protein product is CASRRWEMDGELFF.

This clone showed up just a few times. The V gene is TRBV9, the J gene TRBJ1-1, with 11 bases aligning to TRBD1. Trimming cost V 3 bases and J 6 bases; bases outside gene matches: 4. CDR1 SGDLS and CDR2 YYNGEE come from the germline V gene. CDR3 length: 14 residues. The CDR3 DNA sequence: TGTGCCAGCAGCGACCCGGGACAGGGGGCTGAAGCTTTCTTT. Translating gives CASSDPGQGAEAFF.

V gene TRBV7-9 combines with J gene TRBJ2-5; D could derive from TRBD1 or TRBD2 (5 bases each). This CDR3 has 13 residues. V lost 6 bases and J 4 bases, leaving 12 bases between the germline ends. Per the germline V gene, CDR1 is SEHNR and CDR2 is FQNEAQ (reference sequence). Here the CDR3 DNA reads TGTGCCAGCAGGGGACCTGGGGCAGAGACCCAGTACTTC. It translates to CASRGPGAETQYF.

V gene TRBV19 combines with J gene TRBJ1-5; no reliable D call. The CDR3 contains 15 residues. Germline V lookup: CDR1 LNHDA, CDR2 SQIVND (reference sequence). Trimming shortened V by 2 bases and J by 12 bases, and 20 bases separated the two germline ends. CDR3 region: CASSISNTGRIVQHF. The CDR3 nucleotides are TGTGCCAGTAGTATATCCAATACCGGCCGCATAGTCCAGCATTTT.

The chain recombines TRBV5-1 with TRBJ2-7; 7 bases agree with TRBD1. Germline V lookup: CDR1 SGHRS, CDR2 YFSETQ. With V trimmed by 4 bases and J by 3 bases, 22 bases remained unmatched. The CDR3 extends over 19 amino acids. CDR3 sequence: CASSRPKGEPTGEYYEQYF. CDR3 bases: TGCGCCAGCAGCCGCCCCAAAGGAGAACCAACAGGGGAATACTACGAGCAGTACTTC.

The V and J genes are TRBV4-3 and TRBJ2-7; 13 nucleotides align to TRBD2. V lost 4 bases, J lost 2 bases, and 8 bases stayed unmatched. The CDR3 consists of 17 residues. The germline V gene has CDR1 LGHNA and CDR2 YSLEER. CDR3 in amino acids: CASSPGLAGPLTYEQYF. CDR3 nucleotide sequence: TGCGCCAGCAGCCCGGGACTAGCGGGGCCCCTCACCTACGAGCAGTACTTC.

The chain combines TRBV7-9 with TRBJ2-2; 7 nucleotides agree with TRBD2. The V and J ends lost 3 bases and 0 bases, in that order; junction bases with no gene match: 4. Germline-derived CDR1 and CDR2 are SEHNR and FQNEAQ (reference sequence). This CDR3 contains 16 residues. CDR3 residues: CASSFEGGPNTGELFF. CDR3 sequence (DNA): TGTGCCAGCAGCTTCGAGGGAGGGCCGAACACCGGGGAGCTGTTTTTT.

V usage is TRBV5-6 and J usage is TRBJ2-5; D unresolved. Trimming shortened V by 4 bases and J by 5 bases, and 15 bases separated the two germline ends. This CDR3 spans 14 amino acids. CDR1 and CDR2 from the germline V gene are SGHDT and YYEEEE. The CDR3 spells CASSPGRRIETQYF. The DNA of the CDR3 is TGTGCCAGCAGCCCGGGTCGCCGGATCGAGACCCAGTACTTC.

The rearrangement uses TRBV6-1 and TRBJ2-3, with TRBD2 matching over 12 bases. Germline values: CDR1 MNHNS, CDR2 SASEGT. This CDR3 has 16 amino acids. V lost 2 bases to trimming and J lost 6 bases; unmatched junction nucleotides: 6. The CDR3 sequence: CASSELLAGGMDTQYF. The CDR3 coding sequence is TGTGCCAGCAGTGAACTTCTAGCGGGAGGGATGGATACGCAGTATTTT.

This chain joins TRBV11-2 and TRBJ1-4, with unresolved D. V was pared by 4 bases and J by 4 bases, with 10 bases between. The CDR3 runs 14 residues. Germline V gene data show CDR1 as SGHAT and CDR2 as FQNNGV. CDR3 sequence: CASSSLLGNEKLFF. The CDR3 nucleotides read TGTGCCAGCAGCTCCCTTTTGGGTAATGAAAAACTGTTTTTT.

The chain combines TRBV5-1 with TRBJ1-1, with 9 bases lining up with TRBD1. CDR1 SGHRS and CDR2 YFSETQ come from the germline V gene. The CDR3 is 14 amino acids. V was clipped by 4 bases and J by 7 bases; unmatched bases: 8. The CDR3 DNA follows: TGCGCCAGCAGCGCGGGACAGGGAATGGGTGAAGCTTTCTTT. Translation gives CASSAGQGMGEAFF.

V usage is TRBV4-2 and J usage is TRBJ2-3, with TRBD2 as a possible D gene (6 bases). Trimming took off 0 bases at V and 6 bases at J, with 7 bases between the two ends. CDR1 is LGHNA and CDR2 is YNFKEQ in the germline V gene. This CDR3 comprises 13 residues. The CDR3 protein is CASSQDGGDTQYF. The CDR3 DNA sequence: TGTGCCAGCAGCCAAGATGGGGGGGATACGCAGTATTTT.

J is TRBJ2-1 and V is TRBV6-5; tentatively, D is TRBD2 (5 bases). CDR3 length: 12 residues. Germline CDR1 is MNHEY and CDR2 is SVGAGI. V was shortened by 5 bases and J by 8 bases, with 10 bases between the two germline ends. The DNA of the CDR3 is TGTGCCAGCAGTCAATACGGGGATGAGCAGTTCTTC. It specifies CASSQYGDEQFF.

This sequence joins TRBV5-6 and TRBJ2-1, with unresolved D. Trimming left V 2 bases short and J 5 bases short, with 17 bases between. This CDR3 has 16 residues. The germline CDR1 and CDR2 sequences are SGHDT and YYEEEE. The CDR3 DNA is TGTGCCAGCAGCTTACTCAGTGGCGTAATGAACAATGAGCAGTTCTTC. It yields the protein CASSLLSGVMNNEQFF.

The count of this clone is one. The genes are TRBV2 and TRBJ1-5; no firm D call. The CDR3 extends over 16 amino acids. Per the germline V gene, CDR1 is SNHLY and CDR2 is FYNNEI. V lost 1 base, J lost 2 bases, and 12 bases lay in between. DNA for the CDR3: TGTGCCAGCAGTGAAGTTAGGGTCTTGGGCAATCAGCCCCAGCATTTT. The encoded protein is CASSEVRVLGNQPQHF.

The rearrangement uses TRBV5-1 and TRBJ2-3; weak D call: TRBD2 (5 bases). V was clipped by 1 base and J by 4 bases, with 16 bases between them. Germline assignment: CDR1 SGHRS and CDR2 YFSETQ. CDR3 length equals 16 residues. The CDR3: CASSLLFAGTPDTQYF. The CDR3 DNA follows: TGCGCCAGCAGCTTGTTATTTGCGGGTACCCCAGATACGCAGTATTTT.